These T cell receptor beta chains were read from a single sample in a study of blood T cell repertoires in COVID-19. The data were produced by immunoSEQ multiplex PCR, yet TCRdb's version contains in-frame clones alone and is incomplete. The sample gives approximately 59,000 clones, about 81% of which show up once; more than 30% is in the top ten. Sequenced material: peripheral blood. The receptor source for this set is a man aged 55-75 years with COVID-19, enrolled during active disease. The CDR3 runs from the conserved cysteine through the conserved F or W. The listing skips clone size in some rows; elsewhere it reads once, few, many or a size class.

>TRBJ2-1|TRBV7-3|.
CASSLNPLGSSYNEQFF
>TRBJ1-2|TRBV12-3/TRBV12-4|.
CASSLRWDGYTF
>TRBJ1-6|TRBV18|few
CASSRRTDNNSPLHF
>TRBJ2-5|TRBV21-1|few
CASLYGEGQLKTQYF
>TRBJ1-1|TRBV7-2|once
CASSLGQGDREAFF
>TRBJ1-5|TRBV6-5|.
CASSYRGYQPQHF
>TRBJ2-1|TRBV4-2|.
CASSQGGQGGYNEQFF
>TRBJ1-2|TRBV27|.
CASRTKANYGYTF
>TRBJ1-1|TRBV6-5|.
CASSRDSTLGTEAFF
>TRBJ2-3|TRBV7-3|.
CASSSRGGTIGAFSTDTQYF
>TRBJ1-5|TRBV5-8|.
CASSLKRTGENIWNQPQHF
>TRBJ2-7|TRBV5-1|.
CASSEVLESYEQYF
>TRBJ2-1|TRBV4-2|.
CASSPDLGEQFF
>TRBJ1-2|TRBV2|.
CASIPTQTGGLYGYTF
>TRBJ2-4|TRBV15|.
CATSRDLGGKNIQYF
>TRBJ2-1|TRBV4-2|.
CASSQEMWDRVKNEQFF